This TCR beta chain was identified during a study of cytomegalovirus exposure and HLA in healthy donors. As for the study in general: Among the 300 to 500 genotyped donors, approximately 82% were placed in the Caucasian-associated ancestry cluster. The study, taken as a whole, reports: In all likelihood, a cluster of highly shared sequence variants was a sequencing artifact. The authors later found TCR association rates varying by HLA locus, with DRB1 most and HLA-C fewest. The classifier reportedly diagnosed cytomegalovirus status with high specificity and sensitivity.

With respect to this clone: Its target is not known.

Primers included in the PCR were 60 Vbeta and 13 Jbeta primers. Only in-frame clones appear in the TCRdb table, and some are missing; sequencing was by immunoSEQ multiplex PCR. The sample lists about 150,000 clones; roughly 72% were seen once. Trimming stripped 1 base from V and 5 bases from J, with 9 bases between. There are 13 residues in the CDR3. CDR1 and CDR2 from the germline V gene are MGHRA and YSYEKL. This clonotype originated in a man aged 40-49 years in good health and CMV-seronegative. Sequenced: PBMCs. V usage is TRBV4-1 and J usage is TRBJ2-7, with D possibly being TRBD1 (5 bases). CDR3 loop: CASSQADTDEQYF. CDR3 DNA sequence: TGCGCCAGCAGCCAAGCGGACACCGACGAGCAGTACTTC.